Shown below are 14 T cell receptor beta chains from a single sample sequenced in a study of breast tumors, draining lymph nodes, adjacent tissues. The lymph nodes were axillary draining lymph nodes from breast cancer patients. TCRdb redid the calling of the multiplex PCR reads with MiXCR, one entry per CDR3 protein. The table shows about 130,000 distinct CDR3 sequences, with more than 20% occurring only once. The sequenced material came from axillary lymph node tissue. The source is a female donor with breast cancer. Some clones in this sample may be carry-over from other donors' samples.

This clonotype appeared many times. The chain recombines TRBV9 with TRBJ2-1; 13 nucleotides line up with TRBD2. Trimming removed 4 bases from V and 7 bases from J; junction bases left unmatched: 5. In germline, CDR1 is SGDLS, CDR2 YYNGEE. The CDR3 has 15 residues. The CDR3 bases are TGTGCCAGCAGCATCGGACTAGCGGGAGAGAATGAGCAGTTCTTC. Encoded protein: CASSIGLAGENEQFF.

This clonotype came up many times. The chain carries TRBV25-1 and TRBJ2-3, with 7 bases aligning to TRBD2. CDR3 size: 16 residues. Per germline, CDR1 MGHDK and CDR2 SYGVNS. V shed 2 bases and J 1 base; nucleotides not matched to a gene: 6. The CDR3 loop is CASSEGAGVGTDTQYF. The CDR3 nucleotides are TGTGCCAGCAGTGAAGGGGCGGGAGTGGGCACAGATACGCAGTATTTT.

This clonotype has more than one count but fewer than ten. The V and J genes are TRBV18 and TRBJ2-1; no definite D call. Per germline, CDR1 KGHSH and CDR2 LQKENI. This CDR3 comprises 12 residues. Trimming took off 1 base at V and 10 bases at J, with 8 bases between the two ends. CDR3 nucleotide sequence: TGTGCCAGCTCACCACTAGGGCAGGAGCAGTTCTTC. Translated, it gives CASSPLGQEQFF.

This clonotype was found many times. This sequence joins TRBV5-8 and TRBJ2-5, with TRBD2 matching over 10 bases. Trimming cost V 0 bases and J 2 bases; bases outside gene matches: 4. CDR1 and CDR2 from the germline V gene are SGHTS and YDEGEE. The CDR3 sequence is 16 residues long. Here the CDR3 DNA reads TGTGCCAGCAGCTTGGGGACTAGCGGACCACAAGAGACCCAGTACTTC. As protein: CASSLGTSGPQETQYF.

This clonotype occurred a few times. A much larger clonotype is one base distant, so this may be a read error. CDR3 bases: TGTGCCAGCAGCTTGGCCTTCGGGGGTGCCTACGAGCAGTACTTC. Amino acid sequence: CASSLAFGGAYEQYF. V is TRBV5-6 and J is TRBJ2-7; perhaps TRBD2 as D (6 bases). Looked up from germline, CDR1 is SGHDT and CDR2 is YYEEEE. CDR3 length: 15 amino acids. V was trimmed by 0 bases and J by 2 bases, leaving 12 bases between them.

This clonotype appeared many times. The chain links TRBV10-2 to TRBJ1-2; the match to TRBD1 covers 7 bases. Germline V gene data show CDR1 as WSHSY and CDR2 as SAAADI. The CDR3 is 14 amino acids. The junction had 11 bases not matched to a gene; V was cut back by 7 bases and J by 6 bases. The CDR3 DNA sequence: TGCGCCAGCACCCTAGACAGGGTCGTCAATGGCTACACCTTC. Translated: CASTLDRVVNGYTF.

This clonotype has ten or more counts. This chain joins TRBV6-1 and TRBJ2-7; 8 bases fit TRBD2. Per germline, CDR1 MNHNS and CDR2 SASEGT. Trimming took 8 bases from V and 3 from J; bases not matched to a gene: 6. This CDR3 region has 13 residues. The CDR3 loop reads CASRAGGFYEQYF. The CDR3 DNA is TGTGCCAGCCGGGCGGGAGGTTTCTACGAGCAGTACTTC.

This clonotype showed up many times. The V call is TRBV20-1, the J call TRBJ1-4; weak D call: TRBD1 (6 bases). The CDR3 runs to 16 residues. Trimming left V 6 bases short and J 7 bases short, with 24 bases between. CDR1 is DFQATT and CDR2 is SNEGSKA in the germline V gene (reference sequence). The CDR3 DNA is TGCAGTGCGCCGGTGATGTCCGGGACATACAGTGAAAAACTGTTTTTT. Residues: CSAPVMSGTYSEKLFF.

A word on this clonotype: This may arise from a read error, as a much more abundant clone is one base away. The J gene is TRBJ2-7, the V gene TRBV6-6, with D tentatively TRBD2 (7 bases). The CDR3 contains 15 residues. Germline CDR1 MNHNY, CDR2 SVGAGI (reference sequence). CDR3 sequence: CASAWGRGFIYEQCF. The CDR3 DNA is TGTGCCTCCGCCTGGGGGAGGGGGTTCATCTACGAGCAGTGCTTC.

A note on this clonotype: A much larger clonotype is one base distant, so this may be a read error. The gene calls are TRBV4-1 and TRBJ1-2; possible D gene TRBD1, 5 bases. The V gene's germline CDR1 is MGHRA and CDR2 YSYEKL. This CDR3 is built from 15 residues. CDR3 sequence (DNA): TGCACCAGCAGCCAAGGGGTAGGCTATTTTTATGGCTACACCTTC. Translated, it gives CTSSQGVGYFYGYTF.

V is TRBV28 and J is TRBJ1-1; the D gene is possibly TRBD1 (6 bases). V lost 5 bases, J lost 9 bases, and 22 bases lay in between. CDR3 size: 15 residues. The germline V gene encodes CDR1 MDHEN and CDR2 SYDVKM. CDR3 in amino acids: CASSTPTRAGAKAFF. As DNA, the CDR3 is TGTGCCAGCAGTACTCCGACAAGGGCAGGGGCAAAAGCTTTCTTT.

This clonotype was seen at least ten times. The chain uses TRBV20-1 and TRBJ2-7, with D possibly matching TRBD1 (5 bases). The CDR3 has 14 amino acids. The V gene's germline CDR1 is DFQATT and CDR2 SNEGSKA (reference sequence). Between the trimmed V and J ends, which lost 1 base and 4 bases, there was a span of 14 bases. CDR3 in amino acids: CSARGRPGLYEQYF. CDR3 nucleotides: TGCAGTGCTAGAGGGCGTCCAGGGTTATACGAGCAGTACTTC.

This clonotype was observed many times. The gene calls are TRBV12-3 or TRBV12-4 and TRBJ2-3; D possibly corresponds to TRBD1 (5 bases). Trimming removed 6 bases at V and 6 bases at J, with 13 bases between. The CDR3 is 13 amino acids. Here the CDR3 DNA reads TGTGCCAGCAGCTTTGCAAGGGGTGATACGCAGTATTTT. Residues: CASSFARGDTQYF.

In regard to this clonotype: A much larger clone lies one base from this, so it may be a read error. The CDR3 spells CAGSLARPRGETQYF. The CDR3 DNA follows: TGCGCCGGCAGCTTAGCAAGGCCTAGGGGGGAGACCCAGTACTTC. V usage is TRBV5-1 and J usage is TRBJ2-5; possibly TRBD1 for D (6 bases). From germline, CDR1 is SGHRS and CDR2 YFSETQ. This CDR3 contains 15 residues.